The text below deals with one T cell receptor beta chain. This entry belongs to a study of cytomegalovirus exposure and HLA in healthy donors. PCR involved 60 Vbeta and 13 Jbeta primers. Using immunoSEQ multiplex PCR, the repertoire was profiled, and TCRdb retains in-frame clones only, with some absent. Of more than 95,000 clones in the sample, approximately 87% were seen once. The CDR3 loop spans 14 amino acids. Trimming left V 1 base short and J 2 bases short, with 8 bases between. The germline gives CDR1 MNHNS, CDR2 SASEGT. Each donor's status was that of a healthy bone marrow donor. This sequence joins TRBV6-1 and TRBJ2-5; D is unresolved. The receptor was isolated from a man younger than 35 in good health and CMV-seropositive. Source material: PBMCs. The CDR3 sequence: CASSEDRAQETQYF. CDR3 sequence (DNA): TGTGCCAGCAGTGAAGATAGAGCGCAAGAGACCCAGTACTTC.